In its sample, the clone carrying this T cell receptor beta chain was seen many times. No antigen is known for it. The data were obtained in a study of regulatory T cells in long-lasting Graves disease. Whole-study results and caveats: Tissue studied was limited to peripheral blood, excluding thyroid tissue.

As for time point: newly diagnosed GD, antithyroid drugs for less than 3 months. RNA from PBMCs was the source of the TCR library. Library construction for TCR beta used iRepertoire HTBI primers and Arm-PCR of CDR3 regions. MiXCR, run by TCRdb on the multiplex PCR reads, gives a single entry per CDR3 protein. The sample yields a few hundred thousand distinct CDR3 sequences, about 17% seen once. The sample also formed part of further work on T cells in Graves' hyperthyroidism and ophthalmopathy. That study reports: Thyroid ultrasound, orbital computed tomography, clinical symptoms, and serum thyroxine and TRAb underpinned diagnoses.

Material: peripheral blood mononuclear cells (PBMCs), obtained at new diagnosis, from a patient treated with antithyroid drugs. This TCR was recovered from a woman aged 18-29 years with Graves disease.

The CDR3 here is CASSQFDSFYGYTF. The DNA of the CDR3 is TGTGCCAGCAGCCAATTTGACAGTTTCTATGGCTACACCTTC. The chain links TRBV28 to TRBJ1-2; the D gene is possibly TRBD1 (5 bases). The CDR3 totals 14 residues. Germline V gene lookup returns CDR1 MDHEN and CDR2 SYDVKM. The germline V and J ends were trimmed by 6 bases and 4 bases, with 15 bases remaining between them.